This TCR beta chain comes out of a study of shared clonotypes between healthy human individuals. V lost 2 bases and J lost 1, with 9 bases in between. CDR1 and CDR2 from the germline V gene are MNHEY and SVGAGI. This CDR3 region has 15 residues. The assay was immunoSEQ multiplex PCR, and TCRdb's table has in-frame clones only and misses some. Among about 1.5 million clones listed, around 98% were seen once. This sequence joins TRBV6-5 and TRBJ1-5; possible D gene TRBD1, 6 bases. Input material: naive CD4+ T cells sorted from blood. Regarding subset: CD45RA+ positively selected. The sequence came from a man aged 30-40 years in good health. CDR3 DNA sequence: TGTGCCAGCAGTTACCCCGGACAGAGCAATCAGCCCCAGCATTTT. It codes for CASSYPGQSNQPQHF.